This entry features one TCR beta chain sequence. Then a second PCR, running roughly 7 to 12 cycles, was carried out with a sample-barcoded 5' primer and a J-beta primer mix. MiXCR, run by TCRdb on the 5' RACE reads, gives a single entry per CDR3 protein. The data contain fewer than 900,000 distinct CDR3 sequences, 35% to 45% of them singletons. This sample is part of a study of blood T cells in healthy people across ages. The V and J ends lost 3 bases and 0 bases respectively, with 9 bases between them. This CDR3 is built from 16 residues. This receptor was obtained from a woman aged 55-69 years in good health. The sample consisted of blood. The chain joins TRBV12-3 or TRBV12-4 to TRBJ2-6; D remains unclear. CDR3 in amino acids: CASSFYPGSGANVLTF. CDR3 in DNA: TGTGCCAGCAGTTTTTACCCGGGCTCTGGGGCCAACGTCCTGACTTTC.